Shown below are 17 T cell receptor beta chains from a single sample sequenced in a study of a mutant IDH1 vaccine in newly diagnosed glioma. Profiling relied on immunoSEQ multiplex PCR, and the TCRdb table lists in-frame clones only, not all of them. The sample holds about 60,000 clones; under 90% are singletons and the top ten take around 3.5%. The time point: week 11, during vaccination. Vaccinated patients received 300 ug of mutant IDH1 20-mer peptide per dose, with topical imiquimod. The antigens of these receptors remain unknown. The source was PBMCs, collected from a glioma patient whose treatment included an IDH1 peptide vaccine. The receptor set was obtained from a man aged 25-45 years with glioma.

The chain has TRBV28 and TRBJ2-1; D unresolved. CDR3 length: 14 residues. Trimming removed 2 bases at V and 8 bases at J, with 13 bases between. Germline CDR1 and CDR2: MDHEN and SYDVKM. The CDR3 reads CASSLPLDIYEQFF. The CDR3 region has the DNA TGTGCCAGCAGTTTACCCTTAGATATCTATGAGCAGTTCTTC.

The chain couples TRBV6-5 to TRBJ1-2; D is unresolved. The germline V and J ends were trimmed by 7 bases and 3 bases, with 9 bases remaining between them. Germline V gives CDR1 MNHEY, CDR2 SVGAGI. The CDR3 is 12 residues long. CDR3 nucleotide sequence: TGTGCCAGCACCCGGGGAGACTATGGCTACACCTTC. This sequence encodes CASTRGDYGYTF.

This chain links TRBV7-8 with TRBJ2-1; 9 bases align to TRBD2. V lost 0 bases to trimming and J lost 9 bases; unmatched junction nucleotides: 12. Germline V lookup: CDR1 SGHVS, CDR2 FQNEAQ. The CDR3 spans 17 residues. The CDR3 region is CASSLAVIGGRASEQFF. The CDR3 DNA is TGTGCCAGCAGCTTAGCCGTCATAGGCGGGAGGGCCAGTGAGCAGTTCTTC.

The CDR3: CASSLAGGRRTF. CDR3 nucleotide sequence: TGTGCCAGCAGCTTAGCCGGTGGGCGGAGAACCTTC. This chain joins TRBV7-9 and TRBJ1-2; D is unclear. CDR3 length: 12 residues. V dropped 0 bases and J dropped 14 bases, with 13 bases sitting between them. In germline, CDR1 is SEHNR, CDR2 FQNEAQ (reference sequence).

This chain uses TRBV11-1 with TRBJ1-1; D possibly corresponds to TRBD1 (6 bases). Germline V gene lookup returns CDR1 SGHAT and CDR2 FQDESV (reference sequence). This CDR3 is built from 12 residues. V was shortened by 2 bases and J by 6 bases, with 7 bases between the two germline ends. The DNA of the CDR3 is TGTGCCAGCAGCTTAAACAGGGCTGAAGCTTTCTTT. Translation gives CASSLNRAEAFF.

The rearrangement links TRBV4-1 to TRBJ1-5; D remains ambiguous. CDR1 and CDR2 from the germline V gene are MGHRA and YSYEKL. CDR3 length: 13 residues. V shed 0 bases and J shed 9 bases, with 9 bases lying between them. The CDR3 bases are TGCGCCAGCAGCCAAGAATTGAGGATGCCCCAGCATTTT. It specifies CASSQELRMPQHF.

In this sample, this clone turned up once. The chain combines TRBV6-1 with TRBJ2-3; 7 bases match TRBD1. The trim removed 6 bases at V and 6 bases at J, leaving 6 bases unmatched. Germline assignment: CDR1 MNHNS and CDR2 SASEGT. The CDR3 runs 13 residues. In DNA, the CDR3 is TGTGCCAGCAGAATTACAGGGGAGGATACGCAGTATTTT. Its translation: CASRITGEDTQYF.

The gene calls are TRBV9 and TRBJ1-1, with D tentatively TRBD1 (6 bases). The CDR3 has 14 residues. V lost 4 bases to trimming and J lost 2 bases, with 12 bases between them. CDR1 is SGDLS, CDR2 YYNGEE, per germline. The CDR3: CASSPRTENTEAFF. For the CDR3, the DNA is TGTGCCAGCAGCCCGAGGACAGAAAACACTGAAGCTTTCTTT.

The CDR3 sequence is CASSPPTGDEGYTF. Here the CDR3 DNA reads TGTGCCAGCAGCCCCCCGACAGGGGATGAGGGCTACACCTTC. This chain links TRBV4-2 with TRBJ1-2; 8 nucleotides line up with TRBD1. This CDR3 contains 14 residues. Germline assignment: CDR1 LGHNA and CDR2 YNFKEQ. Germline trimming cut 4 bases from V and 8 bases from J; bases unmatched to any gene: 9.

The chain carries TRBV27 and TRBJ2-7; D gene ambiguous. The V gene lost 4 bases and the J gene lost 0 bases, with 10 bases spanning the gap. This CDR3 spans 14 amino acids. Germline-derived CDR1 and CDR2 are MNHEY and SMNVEV (reference sequence). The DNA of the CDR3 is TGTGCCAGCAGTTCCACATGGAGCTCCTACGAGCAGTACTTC. As protein: CASSSTWSSYEQYF.

The chain has TRBV21-1 and TRBJ1-1. TRBV21-1 corresponds to a pseudogene. The CDR3 has 17 amino acids. The DNA of the CDR3 is TGTGCCAGCAGCAAACCCGCTCCCCGGGGGCCGGGAACTGAAGCTTTCTTT. It translates to CASSKPAPRGPGTEAFF.

The V call is TRBV5-5, the J call TRBJ1-1; D remains ambiguous. The germline V gene has CDR1 SGHKS and CDR2 YYEKEE (reference sequence). V lost 4 bases and J lost 1, with 20 bases in between. The CDR3 sequence is 17 residues long. The CDR3 DNA sequence: TGTGCCAGCAGCCCCGGGCACTTGGGCAGAGGGAACACTGAAGCTTTCTTT. This codes for CASSPGHLGRGNTEAFF.

This clone has a single count. The rearrangement joins TRBV5-4 to TRBJ2-5, with D maybe TRBD1 (6 bases). CDR3 length: 14 amino acids. V was shortened by 2 bases and J by 2 bases, with 10 bases between the two germline ends. Per the germline V gene, CDR1 is SGHNT and CDR2 is YYREEE (reference sequence). The chain's CDR3 is CASSFGGRQETQYF. In nucleotides, the CDR3 is TGTGCCAGCAGCTTTGGGGGCCGTCAAGAGACCCAGTACTTC.

The chain joins TRBV4-1 to TRBJ1-3; 10 bases fit TRBD1. The germline CDR1 and CDR2 sequences are MGHRA and YSYEKL. The junction had 18 bases not matched to a gene; V was cut back by 2 bases and J by 8 bases. The CDR3 totals 19 residues. The DNA of the CDR3 is TGCGCCAGCAGCCAAAAATCACTCCCTTGGACAGGGGGGAAAGACACCATATATTTT. It is translated as CASSQKSLPWTGGKDTIYF.

The chain carries TRBV29-1 and TRBJ1-2, with D unresolved. This CDR3 contains 10 residues. With 6 bases removed from V and 8 bases from J, the gap between germline ends came to 10 bases. Germline V lookup: CDR1 SQVTM, CDR2 ANQGSEA. CDR3 region: CSVHSTGYTF. CDR3 nucleotide sequence: TGCAGCGTCCACTCGACCGGCTACACCTTC. The full variable domain, rest sourced from reference TRBV29-1 and TRBJ1-2, is SAVISQKPSRDICQRGTSLTIQCQVDSQVTMMFWYRQQPGQSLTLIATANQGSEATYESGFVIDKFPISRPNLTFSTLTVSNMSPEDSSIYLCSVHSTGYTFGSGTRLTVV.

This clone was detected a few times. This chain uses TRBV2 with TRBJ1-5; no firm D call. Per the germline V gene, CDR1 is SNHLY and CDR2 is FYNNEI. Trimming removed 4 bases from V and 4 bases from J, with 11 bases in between. This CDR3 is 14 amino acids long. CDR3 region: CASSVYVENQPQHF. The CDR3 DNA is TGTGCCAGCAGTGTCTACGTCGAGAATCAGCCCCAGCATTTT.

CDR3 DNA: TGTGCCAGTAACGCAAAGGGACAGGGGGTCTCGCGGACTGAAGCTTTCTTT. It encodes CASNAKGQGVSRTEAFF. The rearrangement uses TRBV19 and TRBJ1-1, with 11 nucleotides matching TRBD1. The junction had 15 bases not matched to a gene; V was cut back by 7 bases and J by 5 bases. The CDR3 spans 17 residues. Germline V gives CDR1 LNHDA, CDR2 SQIVND (reference sequence).